The 20 T cell receptor beta chains given below trace back to one sample, sequenced in a study of shared clonotypes between healthy human individuals. Using immunoSEQ multiplex PCR, the repertoire was profiled, and TCRdb retains in-frame clones only, with some absent. Here the sample spans approximately 350,000 clones, 90% to 97% being singletons. The sequenced material came from memory CD8+ T cells sorted from blood. Described subset: CD45RO+ cells pooled with CCR7-negative TemRA cells. The receptor source for this set is a man aged 25-45 years in good health.

The CDR3 loop reads CASSELGSYNEQFF. The CDR3 DNA sequence: TGTGCCAGCAGTGAACTGGGATCCTACAATGAGCAGTTCTTC. The gene calls are TRBV6-1 and TRBJ2-1; unclear D gene. This CDR3 has 14 residues. Germline CDR1 is MNHNS and CDR2 is SASEGT. V was trimmed by 2 bases and J by 1 base, leaving 6 bases between them.

The J gene is TRBJ2-2, the V gene TRBV20-1, with no clear D. Germline CDR1 reads DFQATT; CDR2 reads SNEGSKA (reference sequence). This CDR3 comprises 10 residues. Trimming left V 6 bases short and J 10 bases short, with 9 bases between. Written as DNA, the CDR3 is TGCAGTGCGCGGCAGGAGGAGCTGTTTTTT. This codes for CSARQEELFF.

This chain uses TRBV20-1 with TRBJ2-2; D is undetermined. CDR3 size: 11 residues. V was pared by 6 bases and J by 6 bases, with 8 bases between. Per germline, CDR1 DFQATT and CDR2 SNEGSKA (reference sequence). The CDR3 reads CSAYAAGELFF. The CDR3 DNA follows: TGCAGTGCCTACGCAGCCGGGGAGCTGTTTTTT.

The gene calls are TRBV6-1 and TRBJ2-1; D unresolved. CDR1 is MNHNS and CDR2 is SASEGT in the germline V gene. Deletions cut 5 bases from V and 8 bases from J, with 16 bases between. This CDR3 spans 14 amino acids. This chain's CDR3 is CASSRLILGDEQFF. CDR3 DNA sequence: TGTGCCAGCAGTAGGCTCATCCTAGGTGATGAGCAGTTCTTC.

V gene TRBV5-1 combines with J gene TRBJ1-2, with a possible D match to TRBD1 (5 bases). The CDR3 runs 13 residues. CDR1 is SGHRS and CDR2 is YFSETQ in the germline V gene. Trimming removed 4 bases at V and 5 bases at J, with 12 bases between. The chain's CDR3 is CASSPDGGYGYTF. As DNA, the CDR3 is TGCGCCAGCAGCCCCGATGGGGGATATGGCTACACCTTC.

On this clone itself: At one of its ends the junction is not consistent with the germline gene, which may arise from a read error. CDR3 sequence (DNA): TGTGCCAGCAGCATAGGACTAGCAGTTGAGGTCTTC. It translates to CASSIGLAVEVF. This chain links TRBV5-6 with TRBJ2-1; TRBD2 matches 8 bases. This CDR3 is built from 12 residues. Germline V lookup: CDR1 SGHDT, CDR2 YYEEEE.

V and J are TRBV29-1 and TRBJ2-3; D gene uncertain. Looked up from germline, CDR1 is SQVTM and CDR2 is ANQGSEA. The CDR3 covers 15 residues. V gave up 7 bases and J gave up 0 bases, with 17 bases separating them. The CDR3 DNA reads TGCAGCGGAACTTTGTGGTTATCTAGCACAGATACGCAGTATTTT. Protein product: CSGTLWLSSTDTQYF.

CDR3 sequence (DNA): TGTGCCAGCAGTTACTCCGGGATGACGCTCGGAAACACCATATATTTT. Protein: CASSYSGMTLGNTIYF. The chain joins TRBV6-5 to TRBJ1-3; D gene unclear. The CDR3 totals 16 residues. Trimming pared 0 bases from V and 4 bases from J, leaving 13 bases between. The V gene's germline CDR1 is MNHEY and CDR2 SVGAGI.

This chain connects TRBV2 to TRBJ2-7; D gene ambiguous. The germline CDR1 and CDR2 sequences are SNHLY and FYNNEI. With 6 bases removed from V and 7 bases from J, the gap between germline ends came to 10 bases. The CDR3 runs to 11 residues. CDR3 sequence reads: CASRVSLEQYF. In DNA form, the CDR3 reads TGTGCCAGCAGGGTCTCGCTAGAGCAGTACTTC.

The chain joins TRBV7-9 to TRBJ2-7; no reliable D call. The germline V gene encodes CDR1 SEHNR and CDR2 FQNEAQ (reference sequence). V lost 2 bases to trimming and J lost 3 bases, with 8 bases between them. The CDR3 is made up of 13 amino acids. Here the CDR3 reads CASSLNSNYEQYF. CDR3 DNA: TGTGCCAGCAGCTTAAACAGTAACTACGAGCAGTACTTC.

This clone was detected only once. This sequence joins TRBV28 and TRBJ2-2; D not certain. This CDR3 is built from 12 residues. Trimming removed 8 bases from V and 0 bases from J, with 4 bases in between. CDR1 is MDHEN, CDR2 SYDVKM, per germline. The CDR3 is CASGTNTGELFF. DNA for the CDR3: TGTGCCAGCGGAACGAACACCGGGGAGCTGTTTTTT. Full variable domain (rest looked up from reference TRBV28 and TRBJ2-2): DVKVTQSSRYLVKRTGEKVFLECVQDMDHENMFWYRQDPGLGLRLIYFSYDVKMKEKGDIPEGYSVSREKKERFSLILESASTNQTSMYLCASGTNTGELFFGEGSRLTVL.

This chain connects TRBV6-4 to TRBJ2-6; a possible D gene is TRBD1 (6 bases). The CDR3 runs to 17 residues. Germline V gene lookup returns CDR1 MRHNA and CDR2 SNTAGT. Trimming removed 5 bases from V and 0 bases from J, with 14 bases in between. The CDR3 nucleotides read TGTGCCAGCAGTCACAGGGATCCCCACTCTGGGGCCAACGTCCTGACTTTC. Translated: CASSHRDPHSGANVLTF.

This chain joins TRBV13 and TRBJ2-2; 11 nucleotides match TRBD2. The CDR3 totals 18 residues. The germline gives CDR1 PRHDT, CDR2 FYEKMQ (reference sequence). V lost 7 bases, J lost 2 bases, and 12 bases stayed unmatched. CDR3: CASTSLLAGGGNTGELFF. The CDR3 DNA sequence: TGTGCCAGCACCTCCCTTCTAGCGGGAGGTGGAAACACCGGGGAGCTGTTTTTT.

Written as DNA, the CDR3 is TGTGCCACCAGCAGAGATCGATGGTTAACCCACACAGATACGCAGTATTTT. This codes for CATSRDRWLTHTDTQYF. V gene TRBV15 combines with J gene TRBJ2-3; D is unresolved. The CDR3 runs to 17 residues. From germline, CDR1 is LNHNV and CDR2 YYDKDF (reference sequence). The V end lost 0 bases, the J end lost 2 bases, and 15 bases lay between the germline ends. Full variable domain (rest looked up from reference TRBV15 and TRBJ2-3): DAMVIQNPRYQVTQFGKPVTLSCSQTLNHNVMYWYQQKSSQAPKLLFHYYDKDFNNEADTPDNFQSRRPNTSFCFLDIRSPGLGDTAMYLCATSRDRWLTHTDTQYFGPGTRLTVL.

The rearrangement uses TRBV5-1 and TRBJ1-2; D call uncertain. This CDR3 comprises 13 residues. The V end was cut by 0 bases, the J end by 0 bases, with 3 bases between. Looked up from germline, CDR1 is SGHRS and CDR2 is YFSETQ. The CDR3 region is CASSLDTNYGYTF. The CDR3 nucleotides read TGCGCCAGCAGCTTGGATACTAACTATGGCTACACCTTC.

This sequence joins TRBV5-5 and TRBJ2-7; a possible D gene is TRBD1 (5 bases). The V and J ends lost 0 bases and 0 bases respectively, with 13 bases between them. Germline V gene data show CDR1 as SGHKS and CDR2 as YYEKEE (reference sequence). The CDR3 runs 16 residues. The CDR3 sequence is CASSLGERQFSYEQYF. The DNA of the CDR3 is TGTGCCAGCAGCTTGGGTGAGCGACAGTTCTCCTACGAGCAGTACTTC.

The V gene is TRBV13, the J gene TRBJ2-2; D is perhaps TRBD1 (5 bases). V lost 8 bases to trimming and J lost 4 bases, with 14 bases between them. The CDR3 contains 14 residues. CDR1 is PRHDT, CDR2 FYEKMQ, per germline (reference sequence). The CDR3, as DNA: TGTGCCAGCGGGGCAGGTCGGGCCACCGGGGAGCTGTTTTTT. This encodes CASGAGRATGELFF.

The V call is TRBV27, the J call TRBJ1-1; D not certain. This CDR3 has 12 residues. The V gene lost 6 bases and the J gene lost 10 bases, with 15 bases spanning the gap. CDR1 is MNHEY and CDR2 is SMNVEV in the germline V gene (reference sequence). CDR3 amino acids: CASSILGGSAFF. DNA for the CDR3: TGTGCCAGCAGCATTTTAGGAGGTTCAGCTTTCTTT.

J is TRBJ2-7 and V is TRBV5-1; D is uncertain. CDR1 and CDR2 from the germline V gene are SGHRS and YFSETQ. CDR3 length: 16 amino acids. The V end was cut by 4 bases, the J end by 4 bases, with 21 bases between. The CDR3 is CASSLQPYQAGYEQYF. The CDR3 DNA is TGCGCCAGCAGCCTACAACCTTACCAAGCCGGTTACGAGCAGTACTTC.

In this sample, this clone turned up once. The rearrangement links TRBV19 to TRBJ2-1; D unclear. The germline V and J ends were trimmed by 4 bases and 7 bases, with 11 bases remaining between them. There are 13 residues in the CDR3. In germline, CDR1 is LNHDA, CDR2 SQIVND (reference sequence). CDR3 region: CASSTGMWNEQFF. In nucleotides, the CDR3 is TGTGCCAGTAGTACTGGGATGTGGAATGAGCAGTTCTTC.